Listed here are 30 T cell receptor beta chains from one sample, sequenced in a study of identical twins. Each CDR3 protein gets one entry after TCRdb re-called the 5' RACE reads with MiXCR. The sample has under 250,000 distinct CDR3 sequences, approximately 11% seen once. These data were likewise used in another study, on yellow fever vaccine responses in identical twins.

Material: memory (CD45RO+) T cells sorted from blood. Receptors were obtained from a woman under 30 in good health.

This clonotype was counted ten times or more. The J gene is TRBJ1-2, the V gene TRBV6-2 or TRBV6-3; a weak D match, TRBD1 (6 bases). Trimming removed 8 bases from V and 2 bases from J, with 18 bases in between. Germline V gene sequence: CDR1 MNHEY, CDR2 SVGEGT. There are 15 residues in the CDR3. The CDR3 DNA follows: TGTGCCAGCGCCTCTGGTTTCAGGGGAAACTATGGCTACACCTTC. This encodes CASASGFRGNYGYTF.

This clonotype turned up a few times. This sequence joins TRBV7-2 and TRBJ2-7, with D maybe TRBD2 (5 bases). V shed 5 bases and J shed 4 bases, with 15 bases lying between them. The germline CDR1 and CDR2 sequences are SGHTA and FQGNSA. The length of the CDR3 is 14 residues. The CDR3 sequence: CASSLIVGAYEQYF. The DNA of the CDR3 is TGTGCCAGCAGCCTAATCGTGGGAGCTTACGAGCAGTACTTC.

This clonotype showed up just a few times. CDR3 sequence reads: CASSETRGSGQPQHF. Written as DNA, the CDR3 is TGTGCCAGCAGTGAAACCAGGGGCTCGGGGCAGCCCCAGCATTTT. The V and J genes are TRBV2 and TRBJ1-5; D is perhaps TRBD1 (6 bases). V lost 2 bases and J lost 7, with 15 bases in between. This CDR3 region has 15 residues. Germline V gene data show CDR1 as SNHLY and CDR2 as FYNNEI. The complete variable domain, with remaining parts taken from reference TRBV2 and TRBJ1-5, reads EPEVTQTPSHQVTQMGQEVILRCVPISNHLYFYWYRQILGQKVEFLVSFYNNEISEKSEIFDDQFSVERPDGSNFTLKIRSTKLEDSAMYFCASSETRGSGQPQHFGDGTRLSIL.

In nucleotides, the CDR3 is TGTGCCACCGAAGATAACCTATACGAGCAGTACTTC. This translates into CATEDNLYEQYF. V and J are TRBV10-3 and TRBJ2-7; D not resolved. The CDR3 contains 12 residues. Germline CDR1 and CDR2: ENHRY and SYGVKD. V was clipped by 10 bases and J by 4 bases, with 14 bases between them.

This clonotype was picked up a small number of times. The chain is built from TRBV5-6 and TRBJ2-7; TRBD1 matches at 8 bases. The V and J ends lost 5 bases and 3 bases, in that order; junction bases with no gene match: 4. From germline, CDR1 is SGHDT and CDR2 YYEEEE. The CDR3 length is 13 residues. The CDR3 bases are TGTGCCAGCAGTCGGACAGGGAACTACGAGCAGTACTTC. Amino acids: CASSRTGNYEQYF.

V is TRBV20-1 and J is TRBJ2-1; possibly TRBD1 or TRBD2 for D (6 bases each). The CDR3 covers 14 residues. V was clipped by 3 bases and J by 5 bases, with 14 bases between them. In germline, CDR1 is DFQATT, CDR2 SNEGSKA (reference sequence). The DNA of the CDR3 is TGCAGTGCTAGTGGGGGGCTCGGTCACAATGAGCAGTTCTTC. Residues: CSASGGLGHNEQFF.

At least ten counts were recorded for this clonotype. The V call is TRBV6-6, the J call TRBJ1-5; D ambiguous. Germline V lookup: CDR1 MNHNY, CDR2 SVGAGI (reference sequence). Trimming took off 7 bases at V and 6 bases at J, with 13 bases between the two ends. CDR3 length equals 13 residues. CDR3 DNA: TGTGCCAGCATTGAAATCTCGGGTCAGCCCCAGCATTTT. Amino acid sequence: CASIEISGQPQHF.

The chain combines TRBV3-1 with TRBJ2-1, with 8 nucleotides matching TRBD1. The CDR3 spans 14 residues. V dropped 4 bases and J dropped 8; count of bases not matched to a gene: 7. The germline CDR1 and CDR2 sequences are LGHDT and YNNKEL (reference sequence). This CDR3 reads CASSPRDRRYEQFF. In nucleotides, the CDR3 is TGTGCCAGCAGCCCGCGGGACAGGAGATATGAGCAGTTCTTC.

This clonotype occurred a few times. The rearrangement uses TRBV7-2 and TRBJ1-4; D unclear. The V end lost 5 bases, the J end lost 4 bases, and 17 bases lay between the germline ends. Per germline, CDR1 SGHTA and CDR2 FQGNSA. The CDR3 is 16 residues long. The CDR3 region has the DNA TGTGCCAGCAGCAACCTTTTCCAAACAGTTAATGAAAAACTGTTTTTT. Translation: CASSNLFQTVNEKLFF. The full variable domain, its missing parts supplied by reference TRBV7-2 and TRBJ1-4, is GAGVSQSPSNKVTEKGKDVELRCDPISGHTALYWYRQSLGQGLEFLIYFQGNSAPDKSGLPSDRFSAERTGGSVSTLTIQRTQQEDSAVYLCASSNLFQTVNEKLFFGSGTQLSVL.

The V and J genes are TRBV20-1 and TRBJ2-1; TRBD2 matches 14 bases. Trimming took 4 bases from V and 2 from J; bases not matched to a gene: 16. Germline lookup yields CDR1 DFQATT and CDR2 SNEGSKA (reference sequence). The CDR3 spans 20 residues. CDR3 in amino acids: CSATNLLGTSGRPAYNEQFF. The CDR3 DNA sequence: TGCAGTGCTACTAACCTATTGGGGACTAGCGGGAGACCCGCCTACAATGAGCAGTTCTTC.

This clonotype was seen a handful of times. The chain uses TRBV28 and TRBJ2-7; 12 bases are a match to TRBD2. Germline values: CDR1 MDHEN, CDR2 SYDVKM. The CDR3 is 16 amino acids. With 3 bases clipped from V and 2 bases from J, the junction kept 5 bases outside the gene matches. The chain's CDR3 is CASSFPGLAGTYEQYF. DNA of the CDR3: TGTGCCAGCAGTTTCCCCGGACTAGCGGGAACCTACGAGCAGTACTTC.

This clonotype was picked up many times. The genes are TRBV2 and TRBJ2-7, with TRBD2 as a possible D gene (6 bases). CDR1 SNHLY and CDR2 FYNNEI come from the germline V gene. The CDR3 has 14 residues. The V end lost 2 bases, the J end lost 4 bases, and 12 bases lay between the germline ends. The CDR3 loop is CASSEMPAGYEQYF. Written as DNA, the CDR3 is TGTGCCAGCAGTGAAATGCCCGCGGGGTACGAGCAGTACTTC.

This clonotype was detected a few times. The J gene is TRBJ1-1, the V gene TRBV19; D ambiguous. The CDR3 consists of 14 residues. Germline V gene data show CDR1 as LNHDA and CDR2 as SQIVND (reference sequence). V was shortened by 1 base and J by 1 base, with 7 bases between the two germline ends. The CDR3 sequence is CASSIGGPNTEAFF. CDR3 nucleotides: TGTGCCAGTAGTATAGGAGGGCCGAACACTGAAGCTTTCTTT.

The rearrangement uses TRBV6-1 and TRBJ2-5; D possibly corresponds to TRBD2 (6 bases). The V end lost 10 bases, the J end lost 1 base, and 13 bases lay between the germline ends. The CDR3 is 13 amino acids. Germline CDR1 and CDR2: MNHNS and SASEGT. In DNA, the CDR3 is TGTGCCACCATGGGACTTCCCCAAGAGACCCAGTACTTC. Its protein product is CATMGLPQETQYF.

The chain links TRBV20-1 to TRBJ2-2, with D perhaps TRBD1 (7 bases). Per germline, CDR1 DFQATT and CDR2 SNEGSKA (reference sequence). The CDR3 totals 17 residues. Trimming shortened V by 0 bases and J by 5 bases, and 19 bases separated the two germline ends. In DNA, the CDR3 is TGCAGTGCTAGAGACTCAAGGACAGGTGGGGGGACCGGGGAGCTGTTTTTT. Protein sequence: CSARDSRTGGGTGELFF.

V and J are TRBV7-9 and TRBJ2-6, with 7 bases identical to TRBD1. CDR1 is SEHNR and CDR2 is FQNEAQ in the germline V gene (reference sequence). Trimming at V came to 5 bases and at J to 5 bases, leaving 12 bases not matched to a gene. The CDR3 is 17 amino acids. In DNA, the CDR3 is TGTGCCAGCAGCGCAGGGACAGCGGCTCAATGGGCCAACGTCCTGACTTTC. Residues: CASSAGTAAQWANVLTF.

This clonotype was picked up a small number of times. The chain combines TRBV21-1 with TRBJ2-7; the table gives TRBD1 as D, unverified against the DNA. TRBV21-1 is a documented pseudogene. The CDR3 is 15 residues long. CDR3 sequence (DNA): TGTGCCAGCAGCAAGCCCTGGGACAGGGCTTACGAGCAGTACTTC. Its protein is CASSKPWDRAYEQYF.

V and J are TRBV5-1 and TRBJ1-1; D unresolved. The CDR3 is 13 residues long. CDR1 is SGHRS, CDR2 YFSETQ, per germline. V lost 4 bases and J lost 3, with 10 bases in between. The CDR3 DNA reads TGCGCCAGCAGCCCAAACTTGGACACTGAAGCTTTCTTT. It codes for CASSPNLDTEAFF. Looking up the rest from reference TRBV5-1 and TRBJ1-1 gives the full variable domain: KAGVTQTPRYLIKTRGQQVTLSCSPISGHRSVSWYQQTPGQGLQFLFEYFSETQRNKGNFPGRFSGRQFSNSRSEMNVSTLELGDSALYLCASSPNLDTEAFFGQGTRLTVV.

This clonotype was observed a handful of times. The chain links TRBV14 to TRBJ2-2; TRBD2 matches at 13 bases. Germline trimming cut 1 base from V and 3 bases from J; bases unmatched to any gene: 5. This CDR3 is 18 amino acids long. Germline V gives CDR1 SGHDN, CDR2 FVKESK. The CDR3 reads CASSQVLAGGPYTGELFF. DNA of the CDR3: TGTGCCAGCAGCCAAGTACTAGCGGGGGGGCCGTACACCGGGGAGCTGTTTTTT.

V gene TRBV5-1 combines with J gene TRBJ1-2; D is possibly TRBD1 (6 bases). CDR1 SGHRS and CDR2 YFSETQ come from the germline V gene. V dropped 4 bases and J dropped 5 bases, with 18 bases sitting between them. CDR3 length: 15 residues. The CDR3 sequence is CASSRTPGQTYGYTF. CDR3 DNA: TGCGCCAGCAGCCGCACACCGGGACAAACATATGGCTACACCTTC.

This clonotype was seen a handful of times. The J gene is TRBJ1-1, the V gene TRBV28, with 8 bases that match TRBD1. Germline values: CDR1 MDHEN, CDR2 SYDVKM. This CDR3 spans 13 amino acids. Trimming at V came to 5 bases and at J to 8 bases, leaving 7 bases not matched to a gene. The CDR3 DNA is TGTGCCAGCAGTCTGACTGGACAGGGCGAAGCTTTCTTT. It is translated as CASSLTGQGEAFF.

This clonotype was observed a few times. The gene calls are TRBV29-1 and TRBJ1-2; TRBD1 aligns across 7 bases. Per germline, CDR1 SQVTM and CDR2 ANQGSEA. The CDR3 totals 12 residues. The trim removed 6 bases at V and 3 bases at J, leaving 4 bases unmatched. The CDR3 nucleotides are TGCAGCGTCCACGGGACAGACTATGGCTACACCTTC. Its translation is CSVHGTDYGYTF.

This chain links TRBV3-1 with TRBJ2-5, with 7 bases lining up with TRBD2. V trimming: 4 bases; J trimming: 5 bases; junction bases outside the gene matches: 13. Germline V gene sequence: CDR1 LGHDT, CDR2 YNNKEL (reference sequence). The CDR3 covers 16 residues. CDR3 nucleotide sequence: TGTGCCAGCAGCCTACTCCCCGGGGGGAGAAAGGAGACCCAGTACTTC. Amino acids: CASSLLPGGRKETQYF.

The V and J genes are TRBV20-1 and TRBJ2-7, with TRBD1 identical over 10 bases. Germline CDR1 is DFQATT and CDR2 is SNEGSKA (reference sequence). The CDR3 length is 13 residues. Trimming removed 4 bases from V and 2 bases from J; junction bases left unmatched: 2. Here the CDR3 DNA reads TGCAGTGCTACGGGACAGGGGACCTACGAGCAGTACTTC. Protein: CSATGQGTYEQYF.

The J gene is TRBJ2-5, the V gene TRBV6-4; 7 nucleotides agree with TRBD1. The CDR3 runs to 14 residues. Trimming at V came to 6 bases and at J to 2 bases, leaving 6 bases not matched to a gene. Germline lookup yields CDR1 MRHNA and CDR2 SNTAGT. Written as DNA, the CDR3 is TGTGCCAGCAGACGGGACAGCGAGCAAGAGACCCAGTACTTC. Amino acid sequence: CASRRDSEQETQYF.

DNA of the CDR3: TGTGCCAGCAGTTTAGCGTTTGGAGGGCTGGGTGAAAAACTGTTTTTT. Translation gives CASSLAFGGLGEKLFF. The rearrangement uses TRBV12-3 or TRBV12-4 and TRBJ1-4, with D unclear. The CDR3 loop spans 16 amino acids. V lost 0 bases and J lost 7, with 15 bases in between.

This clonotype was counted between two and nine times. This chain links TRBV27 with TRBJ2-2, with 10 bases fitting TRBD2. The CDR3 spans 15 residues. Germline V gives CDR1 MNHEY, CDR2 SMNVEV (reference sequence). Trimming took 5 bases from V and 7 from J; bases not matched to a gene: 7. The CDR3 DNA reads TGTGCCAGCAGTAGGGGACTAGCGTTTAGCGGGGAGCTGTTTTTT. Its protein is CASSRGLAFSGELFF.

The chain recombines TRBV19 with TRBJ2-1; 10 bases agree with TRBD1. CDR1 and CDR2 (germline): LNHDA, SQIVND (reference sequence). This CDR3 contains 13 residues. V lost 11 bases and J lost 5; bases outside the gene matches: 6. The CDR3 region has the DNA TGTGCCTCGGGGGGACAGGGGAACAATGAGCAGTTCTTC. It encodes CASGGQGNNEQFF.

The chain links TRBV27 to TRBJ2-2, with no clear D. Trimming shortened V by 5 bases and J by 4 bases, and 11 bases separated the two germline ends. Germline values: CDR1 MNHEY, CDR2 SMNVEV (reference sequence). The CDR3 is 14 residues long. The CDR3 spells CASSPTRFTGELFF. DNA of the CDR3: TGTGCCAGCAGTCCCACCCGGTTCACCGGGGAGCTGTTTTTT.

The V gene is TRBV6-1, the J gene TRBJ2-3; TRBD1 aligns across 10 bases. Per germline, CDR1 MNHNS and CDR2 SASEGT. The ends lost 6 bases at V and 6 bases at J; junction bases unmatched: 3. This CDR3 region has 13 residues. The chain's CDR3 is CASRKTGGDTQYF. The CDR3 coding sequence is TGTGCCAGCAGGAAGACAGGGGGCGATACGCAGTATTTT.